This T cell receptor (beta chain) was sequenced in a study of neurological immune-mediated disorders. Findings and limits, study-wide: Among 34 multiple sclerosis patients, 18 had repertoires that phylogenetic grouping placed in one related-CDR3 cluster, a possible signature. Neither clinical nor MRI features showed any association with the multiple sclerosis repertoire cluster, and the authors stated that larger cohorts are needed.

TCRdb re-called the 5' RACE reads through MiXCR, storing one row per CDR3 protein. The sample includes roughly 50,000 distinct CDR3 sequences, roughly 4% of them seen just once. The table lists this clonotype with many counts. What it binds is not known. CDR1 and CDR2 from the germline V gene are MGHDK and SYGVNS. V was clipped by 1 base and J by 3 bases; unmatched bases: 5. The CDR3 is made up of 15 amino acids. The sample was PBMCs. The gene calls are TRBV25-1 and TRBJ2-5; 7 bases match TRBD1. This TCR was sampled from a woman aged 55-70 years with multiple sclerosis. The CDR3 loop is CASSEWGQTKETQYF. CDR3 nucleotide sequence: TGTGCCAGCAGTGAATGGGGACAGACGAAAGAGACCCAGTACTTC.